These 28 T cell receptor beta chains share one sample of origin, sequenced in a study of shared clonotypes between healthy human individuals. Assay used: immunoSEQ multiplex PCR; TCRdb lists only in-frame clones, some missing. The table includes approximately 2.5 million clones, approximately 93% detected once. Sequencing was carried out using naive CD4+ T cells from PBMCs. Subset given: CD45RA+ positively selected. The origin of the receptors is a man aged 18-30 years in good health. Some clones in this sample may be carry-over from other donors' samples.

The chain is built from TRBV7-9 and TRBJ2-3; 9 bases agree with TRBD1. The CDR3 is 17 amino acids. Unmatched junction bases numbered 7, after V lost 1 base and J lost 2 bases. Looked up from germline, CDR1 is SEHNR and CDR2 is FQNEAQ (reference sequence). The DNA for the CDR3 is TGTGCCAGCAGCTTAGTCCCCGGGACAGGGTACACAGATACGCAGTATTTT. This gives the protein CASSLVPGTGYTDTQYF.

V is TRBV5-4 and J is TRBJ2-7; D gene ambiguous. The CDR3 runs 15 residues. Germline CDR1 is SGHNT and CDR2 is YYREEE (reference sequence). V lost 2 bases to trimming and J lost 4 bases, with 16 bases between them. This CDR3 reads CASSLRKQGGYEQYF. CDR3 nucleotides: TGTGCCAGCAGCTTACGGAAGCAAGGTGGATACGAGCAGTACTTC. Combining the CDR3 with reference TRBV5-4 and TRBJ2-7 gives the whole variable domain ETGVTQSPTHLIKTRGQQVTLRCSSQSGHNTVSWYQQALGQGPQFIFQYYREEENGRGNFPPRFSGLQFPNYSSELNVNALELDDSALYLCASSLRKQGGYEQYFGPGTRLTVT.

The J gene is TRBJ2-1, the V gene TRBV28; TRBD1 matches 7 bases. The V and J ends lost 6 bases and 8 bases, in that order; junction bases with no gene match: 13. Germline V gene data show CDR1 as MDHEN and CDR2 as SYDVKM. This CDR3 spans 15 amino acids. CDR3 DNA sequence: TGTGCCAGCAGAACACAGGGGTCATGGTTGGATGAGCAGTTCTTC. Translating it yields CASRTQGSWLDEQFF.

The rearrangement links TRBV18 to TRBJ2-5; D call uncertain. V was cut by 2 bases and J by 0 bases, with 10 bases left in between. There are 15 residues in the CDR3. CDR1 is KGHSH, CDR2 LQKENI, per germline. In DNA form, the CDR3 reads TGTGCCAGCTCACCATGGGCAGCTAACCAAGAGACCCAGTACTTC. Its protein is CASSPWAANQETQYF.

This sequence joins TRBV6-5 and TRBJ2-7; D remains unclear. The V gene's germline CDR1 is MNHEY and CDR2 SVGAGI. V lost 2 bases and J lost 3, with 8 bases in between. The CDR3 loop spans 13 amino acids. CDR3: CASSYTRFYEQYF. The CDR3 nucleotides are TGTGCCAGCAGTTACACCCGGTTCTACGAGCAGTACTTC.

The rearrangement joins TRBV7-9 to TRBJ1-2; D not certain. The V gene's germline CDR1 is SEHNR and CDR2 FQNEAQ (reference sequence). With 4 bases removed from V and 8 bases from J, the gap between germline ends came to 11 bases. The CDR3 length is 12 residues. The CDR3 sequence is CASSSERWGYTF. Written as DNA, the CDR3 is TGTGCCAGCAGCTCAGAGAGGTGGGGCTACACCTTC. Filled out from reference TRBV7-9 and TRBJ1-2, the complete variable domain reads DTGVSQNPRHKITKRGQNVTFRCDPISEHNRLYWYRQTLGQGPEFLTYFQNEAQLEKSRLLSDRFSAERPKGSFSTLEIQRTEQGDSAMYLCASSSERWGYTFGSGTRLTVV.

The chain recombines TRBV28 with TRBJ2-7, with 14 bases matching TRBD2. V shed 3 bases, J shed 2 bases, and the junction held 9 bases outside the gene matches. Germline CDR1 is MDHEN and CDR2 is SYDVKM. There are 18 residues in the CDR3. CDR3 nucleotides: TGTGCCAGCAGTTTTATCCTGACTAGCGGGAGGGTTACCTACGAGCAGTACTTC. This codes for CASSFILTSGRVTYEQYF.

The chain links TRBV14 to TRBJ1-1, with a tentative D call TRBD1 (5 bases). The V end lost 0 bases, the J end lost 0 bases, and 11 bases lay between the germline ends. This CDR3 is built from 16 residues. The germline gives CDR1 SGHDN, CDR2 FVKESK. CDR3 amino acids: CASSQDLQGMNTEAFF. The CDR3 DNA sequence: TGTGCCAGCAGCCAAGATTTGCAGGGAATGAACACTGAAGCTTTCTTT.

V is TRBV28 and J is TRBJ2-3, with D tentatively TRBD1 (5 bases). The CDR3 is made up of 15 amino acids. Germline CDR1 MDHEN, CDR2 SYDVKM. Trimming took off 3 bases at V and 2 bases at J, with 12 bases between the two ends. CDR3 sequence: CASSFSGKHTDTQYF. The DNA for the CDR3 is TGTGCCAGCAGTTTCTCAGGGAAGCACACAGATACGCAGTATTTT.

The chain links TRBV6-5 to TRBJ1-1; possibly TRBD1 for D (5 bases). This CDR3 spans 15 amino acids. Trimming stripped 5 bases from V and 1 base from J, with 14 bases between. In germline, CDR1 is MNHEY, CDR2 SVGAGI. The CDR3 reads CASSPFGAGNTEAFF. CDR3 sequence (DNA): TGTGCCAGCAGTCCCTTCGGGGCCGGGAACACTGAAGCTTTCTTT.

The gene calls are TRBV9 and TRBJ2-1; 8 bases map to TRBD1. After removal of 0 bases from V and 6 bases from J, the junction contained 5 bases not matched to a gene. Per germline, CDR1 SGDLS and CDR2 YYNGEE. The CDR3 has 15 residues. CDR3 sequence: CASSVGTGQGNEQFF. The CDR3 nucleotides are TGTGCCAGCAGCGTAGGGACAGGGCAGGGCAATGAGCAGTTCTTC.

This clone was found once. The rearrangement joins TRBV11-2 to TRBJ2-2; 12 bases agree with TRBD2. This CDR3 has 16 residues. Unmatched junction bases numbered 5, after V lost 5 bases and J lost 4 bases. Germline CDR1 and CDR2: SGHAT and FQNNGV. CDR3 in amino acids: CASSSRGLAGTGELFF. CDR3 DNA sequence: TGTGCCAGCAGCAGTAGGGGACTAGCGGGCACCGGGGAGCTGTTTTTT.

The chain couples TRBV15 to TRBJ2-7; D call uncertain. The CDR3 is 12 amino acids. The V end lost 6 bases, the J end lost 3 bases, and 9 bases lay between the germline ends. CDR1 is LNHNV and CDR2 is YYDKDF in the germline V gene (reference sequence). The CDR3 reads CATSKSLYEQYF. CDR3 DNA sequence: TGTGCCACCAGTAAGAGCCTCTACGAGCAGTACTTC.

The CDR3 DNA reads as TGTGCCAGCAGTTCAAAGACCCAGTACTTC. Its protein product is CASSSKTQYF. The chain combines TRBV6-1 with TRBJ2-5; no firm D call. The CDR3 is 10 amino acids. Trimming took 5 bases from V and 6 from J, leaving 4 bases between them. Looked up from germline, CDR1 is MNHNS and CDR2 is SASEGT.

The chain is built from TRBV6-4 and TRBJ2-3; no reliable D call. The CDR3 covers 14 residues. The ends were cut back, 10 bases at V and 2 bases at J, with 16 bases in the middle. Germline CDR1 and CDR2: MRHNA and SNTAGT. The DNA for the CDR3 is TGTGCCACCTCTCCGCTAGGCTCCACAGATACGCAGTATTTT. It encodes CATSPLGSTDTQYF.

This clone has a single count. An end of the junction does not agree with germline; a read error may underlie this. V is TRBV30 and J is TRBJ2-3; TRBD1 aligns across 7 bases. Per germline, CDR1 GTSNPN and CDR2 SVGIG (reference sequence). This CDR3 comprises 11 residues. The chain's CDR3 is CAWKGTDTQYF. DNA of the CDR3: TGTGCCTGGAAGGGGACAGATACACAGTATTTT.

This chain's CDR3 is CASGGEKLFF. The CDR3 DNA is TGTGCCAGCGGGGGCGAAAAACTGTTTTTT. V and J are TRBV6-6 and TRBJ1-4; D might be TRBD1 (6 bases). The CDR3 loop spans 10 amino acids. V gave up 8 bases and J gave up 8 bases, with 6 bases separating them. Germline V CDR1 and CDR2: MNHNY, SVGAGI (reference sequence).

The gene calls are TRBV6-1 and TRBJ2-7; a possible D gene is TRBD2 (5 bases). V lost 6 bases and J 2 bases, leaving 17 bases between the germline ends. The CDR3 covers 15 residues. Germline V gives CDR1 MNHNS, CDR2 SASEGT. The CDR3 DNA is TGTGCCAGCAGCACCAACAACGGGATCCCCTACGAGCAGTACTTC. Translating gives CASSTNNGIPYEQYF.

V and J are TRBV7-3 and TRBJ2-3; TRBD2 matches 11 bases. Germline assignment: CDR1 SGHTA and CDR2 FQGTGA. V gave up 5 bases and J gave up 5 bases; unmatched junction bases: 6. CDR3 length: 15 residues. The CDR3 DNA sequence: TGTGCCAGCAGCCACCGACTAGCGGGACAAGATACGCAGTATTTT. Amino acid sequence: CASSHRLAGQDTQYF.

V gene TRBV15 combines with J gene TRBJ2-7; TRBD1 aligns across 7 bases. V lost 1 base, J lost 0 bases, and 6 bases stayed unmatched. The CDR3 runs 16 residues. CDR1 is LNHNV and CDR2 is YYDKDF in the germline V gene (reference sequence). CDR3 sequence (DNA): TGTGCCACCAGCAGAGCCTCGGGACAGATCTCCTACGAGCAGTACTTC. As protein: CATSRASGQISYEQYF.

The chain joins TRBV9 to TRBJ2-5; D is ambiguous. Between the trimmed V and J ends, which lost 3 bases and 1 base, there was a span of 7 bases. The CDR3 contains 13 residues. The V gene's germline CDR1 is SGDLS and CDR2 YYNGEE. In nucleotides, the CDR3 is TGTGCCAGCAGCGCTCGAGCCCAAGAGACCCAGTACTTC. Protein: CASSARAQETQYF.

This clone is a singleton in its sample. This chain joins TRBV18 and TRBJ1-5; TRBD1 is a possible D gene (6 bases). CDR1 KGHSH and CDR2 LQKENI come from the germline V gene. Trimming pared 0 bases from V and 7 bases from J, leaving 13 bases between. The CDR3 length is 15 residues. The CDR3, as DNA: TGTGCCAGCTCACCACCGGGGGGGCCGAGACAGCCCCAGCATTTT. Translating gives CASSPPGGPRQPQHF.

A single count supports this clone. CDR3 sequence: CASSESRTGGSYEQYF. The CDR3 nucleotides are TGCGCCAGCAGTGAGTCTCGGACAGGGGGCTCCTACGAGCAGTACTTC. V usage is TRBV10-1 and J usage is TRBJ2-7; 10 bases agree with TRBD1. Germline trimming cut 0 bases from V and 0 bases from J; bases unmatched to any gene: 2. Per the germline V gene, CDR1 is WNHNN and CDR2 is SYGVQD (reference sequence). The CDR3 extends over 16 amino acids.

CDR3 amino acids: CASSSDWTGNEKLFF. The CDR3 DNA sequence: TGCGCCAGCAGCTCCGACTGGACAGGGAATGAAAAACTGTTTTTT. The V call is TRBV5-1, the J call TRBJ1-4; 8 nucleotides align to TRBD1. Germline V gene sequence: CDR1 SGHRS, CDR2 YFSETQ. V was clipped by 3 bases and J by 5 bases; unmatched bases: 6. This CDR3 is built from 15 residues.

This clone showed up just once. The chain uses TRBV6-1 and TRBJ2-5; D is unresolved. The CDR3 runs 13 residues. V was shortened by 6 bases and J by 4 bases, with 12 bases between the two germline ends. Germline V lookup: CDR1 MNHNS, CDR2 SASEGT. This chain's CDR3 is CASSKRPLETQYF. Written as DNA, the CDR3 is TGTGCCAGCAGCAAGAGGCCATTAGAGACCCAGTACTTC.

The sample holds one count of this clone. The chain recombines TRBV18 with TRBJ2-2; TRBD2 agrees at 13 bases. V trimming: 5 bases; J trimming: 4 bases; junction bases outside the gene matches: 7. This CDR3 is 17 amino acids long. CDR1 is KGHSH and CDR2 is LQKENI in the germline V gene. For the CDR3, the DNA is TGTGCCAGCTCAACGGGACTAGCGGGATCGGGCACCGGGGAGCTGTTTTTT. This gives the protein CASSTGLAGSGTGELFF. The full variable domain, rest sourced from reference TRBV18 and TRBJ2-2, is NAGVMQNPRHLVRRRGQEARLRCSPMKGHSHVYWYRQLPEEGLKFMVYLQKENIIDESGMPKERFSAEFPKEGPSILRIQQVVRGDSAAYFCASSTGLAGSGTGELFFGEGSRLTVL.

This clone occurred a few times. The CDR3 sequence: CASSANEKLFF. CDR3 coding DNA: TGTGCCAGCAGCGCAAATGAAAAACTGTTTTTT. The rearrangement uses TRBV7-9 and TRBJ1-4; the D is unclear. Trimming shortened V by 5 bases and J by 5 bases, and 3 bases separated the two germline ends. Looked up from germline, CDR1 is SEHNR and CDR2 is FQNEAQ (reference sequence). The CDR3 is 11 residues long.

V gene TRBV27 combines with J gene TRBJ2-2; TRBD2 aligns across 7 bases. This CDR3 has 18 amino acids. J gave up 3 bases and V 5 bases, and 15 bases lay outside the gene matches. CDR1 and CDR2 from the germline V gene are MNHEY and SMNVEV (reference sequence). The CDR3 loop reads CASSEIPRILADTGELFF. The DNA for the CDR3 is TGTGCCAGCAGTGAAATTCCTAGGATTCTAGCGGACACCGGGGAGCTGTTTTTT.